This T cell receptor (beta chain) was profiled in a study of blood T cell repertoires in COVID-19. Germline CDR1 and CDR2: SGDLS and YYNGEE. V lost 4 bases, J lost 5 bases, and 14 bases lay in between. This CDR3 contains 14 residues. Generated by immunoSEQ multiplex PCR, the TCRdb table keeps only in-frame clones and is missing some. The table includes tens of thousands of clones, just under 85% detected once. The gene calls are TRBV9 and TRBJ2-3; D uncertain. The clonotype was recovered from a woman aged 55-69 years with acute or convalescent COVID-19. What was sequenced was peripheral blood. The DNA for the CDR3 is TGTGCCAGCAGCTCCACCAGAGGTATAGATACGCAGTATTTT. This gives the protein CASSSTRGIDTQYF. The full variable domain, its missing parts supplied by reference TRBV9 and TRBJ2-3, is DSGVTQTPKHLITATGQRVTLRCSPRSGDLSVYWYQQSLDQGLQFLIQYYNGEERAKGNILERFSAQQFPDLHSELNLSSLELGDSALYFCASSSTRGIDTQYFGPGTRLTVL.